Each of the 9 T cell receptor beta chains below was sequenced from the same sample in a study of shared clonotypes between healthy human individuals (dated by TCRdb to about 2020). Receptors were amplified or captured by the immunoSEQ multiplex PCR assay. Held by TCRdb, this immuneACCESS table contains in-frame sequences only and omits some clones. Under half of the omission traces to an unresolved V gene where checked; the cause of the rest is unknown. The sample table records over 2 million clones; 85% to 95% of these occur just once. Of the sample, 0.37% falls within the top ten clones. The sequencing sample was made of naive CD4+ T cells from PBMCs. The sample's cell subset or site label, decoded: CD45RA+ positively selected. The receptors stem from a man in his late teens or twenties in good health. Some clones in this sample may be carry-over from other donors' samples.

This chain joins TRBV5-1 and TRBJ2-3; TRBD1 matches at 12 bases. The J segment lost 4 bases and the V segment lost 4 bases, leaving 4 bases of the junction unmatched. The CDR3 is 15 residues long. Germline CDR1 reads SGHRS; CDR2 reads YFSETQ. The CDR3 sequence: CASSKGQGAADTQYF. The CDR3 bases are TGCGCCAGCAGCAAGGGACAGGGGGCGGCAGATACGCAGTATTTT.

The CDR3 DNA reads as TGTGCCAGCAGCTTAGCAACCCCAGATACGCAGTATTTT. Its translation is CASSLATPDTQYF. The chain has TRBV7-9 and TRBJ2-3; no definite D call. The CDR3 consists of 13 residues. Germline V lookup: CDR1 SEHNR, CDR2 FQNEAQ (reference sequence). Trimming took off 0 bases at V and 4 bases at J, with 5 bases between the two ends.

The chain recombines TRBV11-2 with TRBJ2-5; weak D call: TRBD1 (5 bases). This CDR3 has 15 amino acids. Germline V gene data show CDR1 as SGHAT and CDR2 as FQNNGV. V was shortened by 5 bases and J by 2 bases, with 15 bases between the two germline ends. CDR3 nucleotides: TGTGCCAGCAGCATCTTTCTGGGGCAGCAAGAGACCCAGTACTTC. This codes for CASSIFLGQQETQYF. Based on the CDR3 plus reference TRBV11-2 and TRBJ2-5, the full variable domain is EAGVAQSPRYKIIEKRQSVAFWCNPISGHATLYWYQQILGQGPKLLIQFQNNGVVDDSQLPKDRFSAERLKGVDSTLKIQPAKLEDSAVYLCASSIFLGQQETQYFGPGTRLLVL.

The chain uses TRBV5-1 and TRBJ2-7, with 8 bases lining up with TRBD1. Looked up from germline, CDR1 is SGHRS and CDR2 is YFSETQ. This CDR3 is 15 amino acids long. V shed 4 bases, J shed 2 bases, and the junction held 8 bases outside the gene matches. As DNA, the CDR3 is TGCGCCAGCAGCCCCGGGACAGGACGAACCTACGAGCAGTACTTC. Protein: CASSPGTGRTYEQYF.

This chain joins TRBV7-2 and TRBJ2-2; 13 bases map to TRBD2. The CDR3 sequence is 16 residues long. Germline V gives CDR1 SGHTA, CDR2 FQGNSA. V gave up 6 bases and J gave up 7 bases; unmatched junction bases: 8. CDR3 DNA: TGTGCCAGCAGATATACTAGCGGGGGGGGAGGCGGGGAGCTGTTTTTT. Encoded protein: CASRYTSGGGGGELFF.

The V gene is TRBV28, the J gene TRBJ1-1; 8 nucleotides line up with TRBD1. The germline gives CDR1 MDHEN, CDR2 SYDVKM. CDR3 size: 11 residues. Losses at the gene ends were 10 bases for V and 5 bases for J; bases not matched to a gene: 3. The CDR3 loop is CATGTGTEAFF. The CDR3 DNA reads TGTGCCACCGGGACAGGTACTGAAGCTTTCTTT.

V is TRBV4-1 and J is TRBJ2-7, with TRBD1 matching over 7 bases. Germline V gene data show CDR1 as MGHRA and CDR2 as YSYEKL. Trimming at V came to 4 bases and at J to 2 bases, leaving 11 bases not matched to a gene. The CDR3 is 16 residues long. CDR3 loop: CASSPTGQLFTYEQYF. In DNA, the CDR3 is TGCGCCAGCAGCCCAACGGGACAGTTGTTTACCTACGAGCAGTACTTC.

The chain combines TRBV28 with TRBJ1-2; possibly TRBD1 for D (6 bases). The V gene's germline CDR1 is MDHEN and CDR2 SYDVKM. This CDR3 comprises 17 residues. V was trimmed by 10 bases and J by 2 bases, leaving 26 bases between them. The CDR3 DNA reads as TGTGCCATCCGCCGGGACACCGACCGACTACGGAACTATGGCTACACCTTC. It specifies CAIRRDTDRLRNYGYTF.

This clone showed up just once. V and J are TRBV7-8 and TRBJ2-1, with 9 bases identical to TRBD2. CDR3 length: 15 amino acids. Germline values: CDR1 SGHVS, CDR2 FQNEAQ. Trimming cost V 5 bases and J 4 bases; bases outside gene matches: 6. This chain's CDR3 is CASSPLAGAYNEQFF. CDR3 nucleotide sequence: TGTGCCAGCAGCCCATTAGCGGGAGCGTACAATGAGCAGTTCTTC.